The TCR beta chain under discussion was sequenced for a study of breast tumors, draining lymph nodes, adjacent tissues. Findings and limits, study-wide: Tumor T cell lymph node origin was a supported hypothesis, not proven. Findings are consistent with lymph node origin and intratumoral expansion of most tumor T cells. Tumors had less TCR diversity than lymph nodes, more than nontumor tissue.

CDR3 length equals 16 residues. V gave up 1 base and J gave up 1 base; unmatched junction bases: 6. From germline, CDR1 is SGHAT and CDR2 FQNNGV. Samples came from axillary lymph nodes draining the breast cancer. This clonotype was picked up many times. Its antigen is not identified. TCRdb ran MiXCR on the multiplex PCR reads and lists one entry per CDR3 protein. Of roughly 110,000 distinct CDR3 sequences in the sample, 30% were seen once. This chain joins TRBV11-2 and TRBJ2-7; 8 bases agree with TRBD2. Sequencing input: axillary lymph node tissue. This receptor was obtained from a female donor with breast cancer. Some clones in this sample may be carry-over from other donors' samples. The CDR3 DNA sequence: TGTGCCAGCAGCTTAGGTCGGGAGGGCCTGTCCTACGAGCAGTACTTC. Translated, it gives CASSLGREGLSYEQYF. The whole variable domain, filled in from reference TRBV11-2 and TRBJ2-7, reads EAGVAQSPRYKIIEKRQSVAFWCNPISGHATLYWYQQILGQGPKLLIQFQNNGVVDDSQLPKDRFSAERLKGVDSTLKIQPAKLEDSAVYLCASSLGREGLSYEQYFGPGTRLTVT.